This T cell receptor (beta chain) was found in a study of neoadjuvant anti-PD-1 for oral cavity cancer. Across the whole study: Patients without progression received a fourth nivolumab dose around day 43, then surgical resection on days 50-56. General study points: Higher pretreatment Treg/Th17 ratios tracked higher pretreatment blood clonality. Expansion of preexisting intratumoral clones was suggested to aid response.

The assay was immunoSEQ multiplex PCR, and TCRdb's table has in-frame clones only and misses some. The table has about 15,000 clones, under 40% seen once. In this sample, this clone turned up a few times. Its target is not known. The time point was: after neoadjuvant nivolumab, at surgical resection. The CDR3 runs 13 residues. Trimming removed 1 base from V and 6 bases from J, with 6 bases in between. The germline V gene encodes CDR1 SSHAT and CDR2 FNYEAQ (reference sequence). The sequence was obtained from a person aged 40 to 85 with oral cavity squamous cell carcinoma. The V and J genes are TRBV7-7 and TRBJ2-2; D gene ambiguous. Sequenced here: tumor tissue, sampled after nivolumab (anti-PD-1) treatment. The CDR3 DNA reads as TGTGCCAGCAGCTTAGTTACGGCCGGGGAGCTGTTTTTT. It yields the protein CASSLVTAGELFF.